Listed below are T cell receptor beta chains from one sample, sequenced in a study of shared clonotypes between healthy human individuals. Sequenced by immunoSEQ multiplex PCR; TCRdb stores in-frame clones only, minus some. Of about a million clones listed, 77% are singletons. The specimen was memory CD4+ T cells from PBMCs. The origin of the receptors is a man between 18 and 29 years old in good health. Some clones in this sample may be carry-over from other donors' samples. CDR3s include the opening cysteine and the closing phenylalanine or tryptophan. A D gene is named only where the DNA matches it firmly. Clone size is given for some rows only: seen once, a few or many times, or a class if the clone is expanded.

d_call: TRBD1; v_call: TRBV5-1; clone_size: NA; j_call: TRBJ2-7; cdr3_aa: CASSLDGTGFYEQYF; cdr3_nt: TGCGCCAGCAGCTTGGACGGGACAGGGTTCTACGAGCAGTACTTC
d_call: NA; v_call: TRBV11-2; clone_size: NA; j_call: TRBJ1-1; cdr3_aa: CASSPPAGDTEAFF; cdr3_nt: TGTGCCAGCAGCCCCCCAGCGGGAGACACTGAAGCTTTCTTT
d_call: TRBD1; v_call: TRBV28; clone_size: NA; j_call: TRBJ1-3; cdr3_aa: CASSSPDRDTIYF; cdr3_nt: TGTGCCAGCAGTTCCCCCGACAGGGACACCATATATTTT
d_call: NA; v_call: TRBV5-1; clone_size: NA; j_call: TRBJ1-1; cdr3_aa: CASSYGGGPGTEAFF; cdr3_nt: TGCGCCAGCAGCTACGGTGGGGGGCCAGGAACTGAAGCTTTCTTT
d_call: TRBD2; v_call: TRBV18; clone_size: few; j_call: TRBJ2-2; cdr3_aa: CASSLTSGHNTGELFF; cdr3_nt: TGTGCCAGCTCTCTGACTAGCGGGCACAACACCGGGGAGCTGTTTTTT
d_call: NA; v_call: TRBV6-1; clone_size: NA; j_call: TRBJ1-2; cdr3_aa: CASSQYLAYGYTF; cdr3_nt: TGTGCCAGCAGTCAATACCTTGCCTATGGCTACACCTTC
d_call: NA; v_call: TRBV2; clone_size: NA; j_call: TRBJ2-5; cdr3_aa: CASSPGDLQETQYF; cdr3_nt: TGTGCCAGCAGCCCAGGGGACTTGCAAGAGACCCAGTACTTC
d_call: TRBD1; v_call: TRBV5-4; clone_size: NA; j_call: TRBJ2-7; cdr3_aa: CASSPGGRPIEQYF; cdr3_nt: TGTGCCAGCAGCCCAGGGGGAAGACCTATCGAGCAGTACTTC
d_call: TRBD1; v_call: TRBV5-1; clone_size: NA; j_call: TRBJ2-4; cdr3_aa: CASSLAGTGGDIQYF; cdr3_nt: TGCGCCAGCAGCTTAGCCGGGACAGGGGGCGACATTCAGTACTTC
d_call: TRBD1; v_call: TRBV10-3; clone_size: NA; j_call: TRBJ2-7; cdr3_aa: CAISDGTGSMEQYF; cdr3_nt: TGTGCCATCAGTGACGGGACAGGGTCTATGGAGCAGTACTTC
d_call: TRBD1; v_call: TRBV10-3; clone_size: once; j_call: TRBJ1-3; cdr3_aa: CASGQGITGNTIYF; cdr3_nt: TGTGCCAGCGGACAGGGTATCACTGGAAACACCATATATTTT
d_call: TRBD2; v_call: TRBV6-1; clone_size: NA; j_call: TRBJ2-1; cdr3_aa: CASSDRRGAGSGEQFF; cdr3_nt: TGTGCCAGCAGTGATAGAAGGGGAGCGGGGTCGGGTGAGCAGTTCTTC
d_call: TRBD1; v_call: TRBV5-4; clone_size: NA; j_call: TRBJ1-6; cdr3_aa: CASSPKGGNSPLHF; cdr3_nt: TGTGCCAGCAGCCCAAAAGGGGGCAATTCACCCCTCCACTTT
d_call: NA; v_call: TRBV5-1; clone_size: few; j_call: TRBJ2-7; cdr3_aa: CASSLEGNYEQYF; cdr3_nt: TGCGCCAGCAGCTTGGAGGGGAACTACGAGCAGTACTTC
d_call: NA; v_call: TRBV10-3; clone_size: once; j_call: TRBJ2-7; cdr3_aa: CAIRNSYEQYF; cdr3_nt: TGTGCCATACGAAACTCCTACGAGCAGTACTTC
d_call: TRBD2; v_call: TRBV5-1; clone_size: NA; j_call: TRBJ2-5; cdr3_aa: CASSPKLAGERETQYF; cdr3_nt: TGCGCCAGCAGCCCAAAACTAGCGGGAGAGAGGGAGACCCAGTACTTC
d_call: TRBD1; v_call: TRBV11-2; clone_size: NA; j_call: TRBJ2-7; cdr3_aa: CASSFLTGGAGNEQYF; cdr3_nt: TGTGCCAGCAGCTTCCTGACAGGGGGCGCGGGAAACGAGCAGTACTTC
d_call: TRBD1; v_call: TRBV2; clone_size: NA; j_call: TRBJ2-6; cdr3_aa: CASSAEGQGIAGANVLTF; cdr3_nt: TGTGCCAGCAGTGCGGAGGGACAGGGAATAGCCGGGGCCAACGTCCTGACTTTC
d_call: NA; v_call: TRBV5-1; clone_size: NA; j_call: TRBJ2-1; cdr3_aa: CASSLATEASYNEQFF; cdr3_nt: TGCGCCAGCAGCTTGGCTACGGAGGCTTCCTACAATGAGCAGTTCTTC
d_call: TRBD1; v_call: TRBV13; clone_size: once; j_call: TRBJ2-5; cdr3_aa: CASRQAGTGAEETQYF; cdr3_nt: TGTGCCAGCAGACAAGCCGGGACAGGGGCAGAAGAGACCCAGTACTTC
d_call: TRBD1; v_call: TRBV5-1; clone_size: NA; j_call: TRBJ1-1; cdr3_aa: CASSPGTGGSEAFF; cdr3_nt: TGCGCCAGCAGCCCTGGGACAGGGGGCTCTGAAGCTTTCTTT
d_call: TRBD2; v_call: TRBV30; clone_size: once; j_call: TRBJ2-4; cdr3_aa: CAWSPGGDIQYF; cdr3_nt: TGTGCCTGGAGTCCGGGAGGGGACATTCAGTACTTC
d_call: TRBD1; v_call: TRBV15; clone_size: once; j_call: TRBJ2-3; cdr3_aa: CATSRGKGAGTDTQYF; cdr3_nt: TGTGCCACCAGCAGAGGAAAGGGGGCGGGCACAGATACGCAGTATTTT
d_call: NA; v_call: TRBV28; clone_size: NA; j_call: TRBJ2-7; cdr3_aa: CASRITPEQNYEQYF; cdr3_nt: TGTGCCAGCAGGATAACACCCGAACAGAATTACGAGCAGTACTTC
d_call: NA; v_call: TRBV10-3; clone_size: NA; j_call: TRBJ2-5; cdr3_aa: CAISEQSRDYQETQYF; cdr3_nt: TGTGCCATCAGTGAGCAAAGCCGGGACTACCAAGAGACCCAGTACTTC
d_call: NA; v_call: TRBV5-1; clone_size: NA; j_call: TRBJ2-5; cdr3_aa: CASSPTQETQYF; cdr3_nt: TGCGCCAGCAGCCCGACCCAAGAGACCCAGTACTTC
d_call: TRBD1; v_call: TRBV6-1; clone_size: NA; j_call: TRBJ1-1; cdr3_aa: CASTLRQGATEAFF; cdr3_nt: TGTGCCAGCACCTTACGACAGGGGGCGACTGAAGCTTTCTTT
d_call: NA; v_call: TRBV2; clone_size: once; j_call: TRBJ1-1; cdr3_aa: CASRRLQNTEAFF; cdr3_nt: TGTGCCAGCAGGCGGTTACAGAACACTGAAGCTTTCTTT
d_call: NA; v_call: TRBV7-2; clone_size: few; j_call: TRBJ2-7; cdr3_aa: CASSLAGGYEQYF; cdr3_nt: TGTGCCAGCAGCTTAGCGGGGGGCTACGAGCAGTACTTC
d_call: NA; v_call: TRBV4-2; clone_size: NA; j_call: TRBJ2-3; cdr3_aa: CASVSNREGDTQYF; cdr3_nt: TGTGCCAGCGTCTCCAACCGGGAAGGAGATACGCAGTATTTT
d_call: TRBD1; v_call: TRBV10-3; clone_size: NA; j_call: TRBJ1-5; cdr3_aa: CATGTGKGSNQPQHF; cdr3_nt: TGTGCCACCGGGACAGGGAAAGGATCTAATCAGCCCCAGCATTTT
d_call: NA; v_call: TRBV28; clone_size: once; j_call: TRBJ2-7; cdr3_aa: CASSPGQAPHEQYF; cdr3_nt: TGTGCCAGCAGTCCGGGACAAGCCCCCCACGAGCAGTACTTC
d_call: NA; v_call: TRBV2; clone_size: NA; j_call: TRBJ1-3; cdr3_aa: CASSEHSSGNTIYF; cdr3_nt: TGTGCCAGCAGTGAACACAGCTCTGGAAACACCATATATTTT
d_call: NA; v_call: TRBV4-3; clone_size: NA; j_call: TRBJ2-2; cdr3_aa: CASSQDRAGTGELFF; cdr3_nt: TGCGCCAGCAGCCAAGATCGCGCGGGAACCGGGGAGCTGTTTTTT
d_call: NA; v_call: TRBV5-1; clone_size: once; j_call: TRBJ1-2; cdr3_aa: CASSLGHLTGPQGYTF; cdr3_nt: TGCGCCAGCAGCTTGGGACACCTTACAGGGCCCCAAGGCTACACCTTC
d_call: TRBD1; v_call: TRBV5-6; clone_size: NA; j_call: TRBJ1-2; cdr3_aa: CASRLSGQGAFGYTF; cdr3_nt: TGTGCCAGCAGGCTATCCGGACAGGGGGCATTTGGCTACACCTTC
d_call: NA; v_call: TRBV28; clone_size: NA; j_call: TRBJ1-5; cdr3_aa: CASSLFRTVQPQHF; cdr3_nt: TGTGCCAGCAGTTTGTTCAGGACAGTTCAGCCCCAGCATTTT
d_call: NA; v_call: TRBV7-9; clone_size: NA; j_call: TRBJ1-2; cdr3_aa: CASSHLPGTLRPNYGYTF; cdr3_nt: TGTGCCAGCAGCCACCTACCTGGGACTCTGAGGCCTAACTATGGCTACACCTTC
d_call: NA; v_call: TRBV2; clone_size: NA; j_call: TRBJ2-1; cdr3_aa: CASSVSGEQFF; cdr3_nt: TGTGCCAGCAGTGTCTCGGGCGAGCAGTTCTTC
d_call: TRBD2; v_call: TRBV5-1; clone_size: NA; j_call: TRBJ2-7; cdr3_aa: CASSPAAGGTYEQYF; cdr3_nt: TGCGCCAGCAGCCCGGCGGCGGGAGGGACCTACGAGCAGTACTTC
d_call: NA; v_call: TRBV4-1; clone_size: NA; j_call: TRBJ1-1; cdr3_aa: CASSQDPFRMNTEAFF; cdr3_nt: TGCGCCAGCAGCCAAGATCCCTTCCGGATGAACACTGAAGCTTTCTTT
d_call: TRBD1; v_call: TRBV19; clone_size: NA; j_call: TRBJ1-5; cdr3_aa: CASSIFTTGNQPQHF; cdr3_nt: TGTGCCAGTAGTATCTTTACGACAGGGAATCAGCCCCAGCATTTT
d_call: NA; v_call: TRBV28; clone_size: NA; j_call: TRBJ1-1; cdr3_aa: CASSLRDSRNTEAFF; cdr3_nt: TGTGCCAGCAGTCTACGGGACTCTAGAAACACTGAAGCTTTCTTT
d_call: NA; v_call: TRBV6-6; clone_size: many; j_call: TRBJ1-5; cdr3_aa: CASSIPNQPQHF; cdr3_nt: TGTGCCAGCAGCATCCCTAATCAGCCCCAGCATTTT